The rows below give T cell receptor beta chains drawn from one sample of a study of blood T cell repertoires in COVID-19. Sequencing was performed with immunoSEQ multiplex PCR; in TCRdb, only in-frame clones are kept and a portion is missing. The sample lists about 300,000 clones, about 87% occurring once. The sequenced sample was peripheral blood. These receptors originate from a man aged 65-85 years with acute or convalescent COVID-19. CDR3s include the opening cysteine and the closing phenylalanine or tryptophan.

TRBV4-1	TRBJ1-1	CASSWDRGRSEAFF
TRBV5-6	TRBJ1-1	CASTRLPNTEAFF
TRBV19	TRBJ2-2	CASSSAGLGTGELFF
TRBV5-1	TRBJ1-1	CASSSRGNTEAFF
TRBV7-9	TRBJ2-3	CASSLRQGAGDTQYF
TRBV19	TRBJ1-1	CASRETGGRRSAEAFF
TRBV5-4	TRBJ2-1	CASSLTSEYNEQFF
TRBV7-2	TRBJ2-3	CASSLGLAGPTDTQYF
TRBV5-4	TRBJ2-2	CASSLVPGANTGELFF
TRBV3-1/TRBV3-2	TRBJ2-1	CASSQDVRGYEQFF
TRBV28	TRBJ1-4	CASSLTIGTGSEKLFF
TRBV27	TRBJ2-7	CASSRQGSHEQYF
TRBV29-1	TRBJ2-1	CSVSGAGVDEQFF
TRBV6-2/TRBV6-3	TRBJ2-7	CASSHPPRGGLDEQYF
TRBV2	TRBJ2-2	CASRGTIPTGELFF
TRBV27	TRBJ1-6	CASSQTGINSPLHF
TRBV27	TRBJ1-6	CASSFGGTDNSPLHF
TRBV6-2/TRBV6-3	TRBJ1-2	CASSSSRSQRTGRVYGYTF
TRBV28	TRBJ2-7	CASSWGTSPGYF
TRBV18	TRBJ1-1	CASSPPRTGATEAFF
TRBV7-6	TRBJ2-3	CASSLEGANPSTDTQYF
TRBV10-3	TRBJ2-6	CAISPDRGSGANVLTF